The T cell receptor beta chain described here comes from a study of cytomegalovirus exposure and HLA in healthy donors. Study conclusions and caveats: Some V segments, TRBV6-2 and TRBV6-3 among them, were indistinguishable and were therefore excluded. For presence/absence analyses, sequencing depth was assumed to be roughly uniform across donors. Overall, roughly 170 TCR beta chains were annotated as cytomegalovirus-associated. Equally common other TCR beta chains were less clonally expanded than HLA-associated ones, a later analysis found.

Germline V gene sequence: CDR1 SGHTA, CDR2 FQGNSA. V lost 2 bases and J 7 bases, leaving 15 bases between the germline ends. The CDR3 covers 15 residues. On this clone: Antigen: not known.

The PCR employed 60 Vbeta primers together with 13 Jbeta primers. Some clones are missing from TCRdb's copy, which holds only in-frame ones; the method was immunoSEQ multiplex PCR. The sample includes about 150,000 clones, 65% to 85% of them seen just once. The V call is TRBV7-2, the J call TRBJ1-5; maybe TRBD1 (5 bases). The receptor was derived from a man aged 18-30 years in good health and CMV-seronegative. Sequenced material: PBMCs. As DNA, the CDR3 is TGTGCCAGCAGCTTACTCCAGGGATCTAGGCAGCCCCAGCATTTT. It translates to CASSLLQGSRQPQHF.